These T cell receptor beta chains were read from a single sample in a study of T cells after yellow fever vaccination. TCRdb reprocessed the 5' RACE reads with MiXCR, giving one entry per CDR3 protein. The sample contains 200,000 to 300,000 distinct CDR3 sequences, about 3.5% of which appear only once. This specimen was PBMCs, taken 15 days after the yellow fever booster vaccination. Receptors were obtained from a man aged 18 to 29 who received the YFV17D yellow fever vaccine. Both conserved end residues are trimmed from each CDR3. Each record gives: CDR3 protein, V gene, D gene. A D gene is named only where the DNA matches it firmly.

ASSLDGGDNQPQH | TRBV5-1 | -
ASSLTQGGADTQY | TRBV27 | -
ASSLGGTAYGYT | TRBV7-3 | TRBD1
ASSPRIQPQH | TRBV12-3/TRBV12-4 | -
ASTDLWAETQY | TRBV7-9 | -
ASSLLAGSNTGELF | TRBV7-7 | -
SARDPGGWELF | TRBV20-1 | -
ASRLQGARPQH | TRBV6-2/TRBV6-3 | TRBD1
ATSDPGGSGTDTQY | TRBV24-1 | TRBD2
ASRSTGAGAGELF | TRBV2 | -
ASSIPSAGRVTQY | TRBV7-2 | -
SASQLARETQY | TRBV20-1 | TRBD2
ASRRQGERYEQY | TRBV2 | TRBD1
SARSYVSSYEQY | TRBV20-1 | -
ASSPGYVGELF | TRBV11-2 | -
ASTPVYGDQPQH | TRBV5-5 | -
ASSHILAGGPMETQY | TRBV7-2 | TRBD2
ASSLGLVSEQY | TRBV5-1 | -
ASSQYPQGLTDTQY | TRBV28 | -
ASSFGPGQPYT | TRBV7-6 | -
ASSPGGHYEQY | TRBV7-2 | -
ASSQGQERPQH | TRBV4-2 | -
ASSKTGLGEQF | TRBV4-1 | -
ASRRQGFASDTQY | TRBV5-1 | TRBD1
ASSSTGGAETQY | TRBV5-1 | TRBD1
ASSQVGGDRTDTQY | TRBV4-2 | TRBD2
ASRGAGGPTYEQY | TRBV6-6 | -
ASSGVGSYNEQF | TRBV7-2 | -
ASSDEVAGELF | TRBV7-3 | -
ASSQDQGVDTEAF | TRBV4-1 | -
ASSGSGGNTEAF | TRBV6-5 | TRBD1
ASSAGLETQY | TRBV5-1 | -
ASRPTTDTQY | TRBV7-9 | -
ASSQRGKGAF | TRBV7-2 | -
ASSYSYGYGYT | TRBV6-5 | -
ASSLVDLRGSTDTQY | TRBV7-9 | -
ASSRGSYQETQY | TRBV18 | -
SVDRGGGTDTQY | TRBV29-1 | TRBD1
ASSFQDRRSEQY | TRBV7-6 | TRBD1
ASSLRGAVNTEAF | TRBV7-6 | -
ASSLENRVRSGANVLT | TRBV5-1 | -
SAVTGGGFADTQY | TRBV20-1 | TRBD1
ASSDKGPGANVLT | TRBV5-6 | -
ASSPPGTLVNTGELF | TRBV18 | -
ASSFTGGGGETQY | TRBV7-2 | TRBD2
ASSSPRPGRIYGYT | TRBV21-1 | -
ASSQDTGITRSYEQY | TRBV3-1 | -